The present entry profiles one TCR beta chain with its context. These data come from a study of T cell changes during pregnancy in multiple sclerosis. Profiling relied on immunoSEQ multiplex PCR, and the TCRdb table lists in-frame clones only, not all of them. The table has roughly 59,000 clones, about 93% seen once; the top ten hold roughly 0.33%. The V and J ends lost 6 bases and 7 bases, in that order; junction bases with no gene match: 8. In germline, CDR1 is SGHTA, CDR2 FQGTGA. This CDR3 comprises 15 residues. Sequenced material: CD4+ T cells from peripheral blood mononuclear cells, taken before pregnancy. The chain recombines TRBV7-3 with TRBJ2-1; 11 positions match TRBD2. This receptor was identified in a female donor with multiple sclerosis, enrolled in a pregnancy study. CDR3 nucleotide sequence: TGTGCCAGCAGTTATATAGCGGGAGGGCCAAATGAGCAGTTCTTC. The encoded protein is CASSYIAGGPNEQFF.